In this sample, the clone carrying this TCR beta chain turned up a few times. What it binds is unknown. At one of its ends the junction is not consistent with the germline gene, which may arise from a read error. The data originate from a study of metastatic and nonmetastatic thyroid tumors. Study at large: Both malignant and benign thyroid patients supplied peripheral blood and tumor or nodule tissue samples, across which the repertoires of these patients were then compared. Study-wide findings and caveats: Benign nodules were reported to have significantly lower TCR beta diversity than malignant thyroid tumors, in blood and tumor.

This CDR3 has 15 amino acids. CDR1 is MNHEY, CDR2 SVGAGI, per germline. Original methodology: What underpinned the distant-metastasis classifier for papillary thyroid cancer was the set of CDR3 differences across clinicopathological groups. TCRdb redid the clone calls on the PCR reads using MiXCR. Clone size and V and J calls follow TCRdb, not the original study. Seen here are 20,000 to 25,000 clones, approximately 11% observed once, and the top ten hold 25% to 30%. All patients were treatment-naive before thyroid surgery. Sequenced input: blood. This chain joins TRBV6-5 and TRBJ2-3; the D gene could be TRBD1 or TRBD2 (5 bases each). The TCR originated in a female donor with papillary thyroid cancer or a benign thyroid nodule (not recorded which). Some clones in this sample may be carry-over from other donors' samples. The CDR3 reads CASIYEGSRADTQYF. CDR3 nucleotide sequence: TGTGCCAGCATTTATGAGGGGAGTAGGGCAGACACGCAGTATTTT.